This TCR beta chain stems from a study of OX40 agonist ivuxolimab in advanced cancers. Overall study context: Enrollees could have had prior anti-PD-1, anti-PD-L1 or anti-CTLA-4 therapy, which about 40% had received. Overall study results and limits: In the 0.1 to 3.0 mg/kg range, CD4+ and CD8+ blood T cells had expanded clonally by week 6.

Details on this clone: As yet, its antigen is unknown.

Here immunoSEQ multiplex PCR was the method, and the copy in TCRdb shows in-frame clones only, minus some. The table has around 100,000 clones, 75% to 95% seen once. V lost 0 bases, J lost 5 bases, and 6 bases stayed unmatched. The germline V gene encodes CDR1 MNHEY and CDR2 SVGAGI. The CDR3 covers 16 residues. The origin of this receptor is an adult with an advanced solid tumor such as melanoma, head and neck, liver or kidney cancer. This chain connects TRBV6-5 to TRBJ2-7; 11 nucleotides agree with TRBD2. The sequences come from CD4+ or CD8+ T cells sorted from blood, collected in a trial of the OX40 agonist ivuxolimab. CDR3 amino acids: CASSYSLAGGRNEQYF. Here the CDR3 DNA reads TGTGCCAGCAGTTACTCGCTAGCGGGAGGAAGGAACGAGCAGTACTTC.